These T cell receptor beta chains were read from a single sample in a study of blood T cell repertoires in COVID-19. Clones were read by immunoSEQ multiplex PCR, and TCRdb kept only the in-frame ones, dropping some. The table records fewer than 200,000 clones, about 83% of them present only once. The specimen sequenced was peripheral blood. The origin of the receptors is a woman in her 70s who had recovered from COVID-19. Both conserved end residues are part of each CDR3. Each record gives: D gene, clone size, V gene, J gene, CDR3 length, CDR3 protein, CDR3 DNA. The D gene is left open where the match is weak. Clone size is shown for a subset of rows, as once, few, many or a class of expanded clone.

d_gene: TRBD1; abundance: -; v_gene: TRBV5-1; j_gene: TRBJ2-1; len: 12; CDR3aa: CASSYEGARQFF; CDR3nt: TGCGCCAGCAGCTACGAGGGGGCGAGGCAGTTCTTC
d_gene: -; abundance: -; v_gene: TRBV5-4; j_gene: TRBJ1-2; len: 14; CDR3aa: CASSSSTGGYGYTF; CDR3nt: TGTGCCAGCAGCTCCTCGACAGGAGGCTATGGCTACACCTTC
d_gene: -; abundance: -; v_gene: TRBV6-5; j_gene: TRBJ1-6; len: 15; CDR3aa: CASSPGPQEGSPLHF; CDR3nt: TGTGCCAGCAGCCCCGGGCCCCAGGAGGGCTCACCCCTCCACTTT
d_gene: -; abundance: -; v_gene: TRBV5-1; j_gene: TRBJ2-3; len: 14; CDR3aa: CASSRSGSTDTQYF; CDR3nt: TGCGCCAGCAGCCGGAGCGGGAGCACAGATACGCAGTATTTT
d_gene: TRBD1; abundance: -; v_gene: TRBV3-1/TRBV3-2; j_gene: TRBJ2-7; len: 14; CDR3aa: CASSLPGQGVAQYF; CDR3nt: TGTGCCAGCAGCCTCCCGGGACAGGGGGTCGCACAGTACTTC
d_gene: -; abundance: -; v_gene: TRBV7-9; j_gene: TRBJ2-5; len: 14; CDR3aa: CASSARRLGETQYF; CDR3nt: TGTGCCAGCAGCGCGAGGCGTCTAGGAGAGACCCAGTACTTC
d_gene: -; abundance: -; v_gene: TRBV4-2; j_gene: TRBJ1-2; len: 12; CDR3aa: CASSLEVGGYTF; CDR3nt: TGTGCCAGCAGCCTAGAGGTCGGTGGCTACACCTTC
d_gene: TRBD1; abundance: -; v_gene: TRBV6-1; j_gene: TRBJ1-4; len: 15; CDR3aa: CASREGAGGNEKLFF; CDR3nt: TGTGCCAGCAGGGAGGGGGCGGGGGGGAATGAAAAACTGTTTTTT
d_gene: -; abundance: once; v_gene: TRBV18; j_gene: TRBJ2-1; len: 16; CDR3aa: CASSRIGGRSYNEQFF; CDR3nt: TGTGCCAGCTCCCGGATTGGAGGGCGATCCTACAATGAGCAGTTCTTC
d_gene: TRBD2; abundance: -; v_gene: TRBV7-9; j_gene: TRBJ2-7; len: 16; CDR3aa: CASSARGGRLSYEQYF; CDR3nt: TGTGCCAGCAGCGCCCGGGGGGGGCGATTATCCTACGAGCAGTACTTC
d_gene: -; abundance: -; v_gene: TRBV9; j_gene: TRBJ2-7; len: 15; CDR3aa: CASSVGATDSYEQYF; CDR3nt: TGTGCCAGCAGCGTAGGGGCGACGGACTCCTACGAGCAGTACTTC
d_gene: -; abundance: -; v_gene: TRBV3-1/TRBV3-2; j_gene: TRBJ1-5; len: 17; CDR3aa: CASSRPGGPVGNQPQHF; CDR3nt: TGTGCCAGCAGCCGCCCCGGGGGGCCTGTTGGCAATCAGCCCCAGCATTTT
d_gene: -; abundance: -; v_gene: TRBV19; j_gene: TRBJ2-1; len: 14; CDR3aa: CASSMIGPGNEQFF; CDR3nt: TGTGCCAGTAGTATGATCGGGCCGGGGAATGAGCAGTTCTTC
d_gene: -; abundance: -; v_gene: TRBV12-3/TRBV12-4; j_gene: TRBJ2-5; len: 13; CDR3aa: CASSFGGSETQYF; CDR3nt: TGTGCCAGCAGTTTCGGGGGATCGGAGACCCAGTACTTC
d_gene: -; abundance: -; v_gene: TRBV28; j_gene: TRBJ2-2; len: 12; CDR3aa: CASSSNTGELFF; CDR3nt: TGTGCCAGCAGCTCGAACACCGGGGAGCTGTTTTTT
d_gene: -; abundance: few; v_gene: TRBV5-5; j_gene: TRBJ1-3; len: 15; CDR3aa: CASSFSAYSGNTIYF; CDR3nt: TGTGCCAGCAGCTTTTCAGCGTACTCTGGAAACACCATATATTTT
d_gene: TRBD2; abundance: medium-sized; v_gene: TRBV6-4; j_gene: TRBJ2-7; len: 15; CDR3aa: CASSAGTSGTYEQYF; CDR3nt: TGTGCCAGCAGTGCCGGGACTAGCGGAACCTACGAGCAGTACTTC
d_gene: TRBD2; abundance: -; v_gene: TRBV9; j_gene: TRBJ2-1; len: 21; CDR3aa: CASSVGPGTSGGRSSYNEQFF; CDR3nt: TGTGCCAGCAGCGTAGGTCCGGGGACTAGCGGGGGCCGGAGCTCCTACAATGAGCAGTTCTTC
d_gene: TRBD1; abundance: few; v_gene: TRBV9; j_gene: TRBJ2-7; len: 15; CDR3aa: CASSVGVTGVYEQYF; CDR3nt: TGTGCCAGCAGCGTAGGGGTGACAGGGGTCTACGAGCAGTACTTC
d_gene: TRBD2; abundance: -; v_gene: TRBV19; j_gene: TRBJ2-7; len: 17; CDR3aa: CASSMGTGLTKSYEQYF; CDR3nt: TGTGCCAGTAGTATGGGCACGGGACTAACAAAAAGCTACGAGCAGTACTTC
d_gene: -; abundance: -; v_gene: TRBV15; j_gene: TRBJ2-1; len: 12; CDR3aa: CATSRDRGEQFF; CDR3nt: TGTGCCACCAGCAGAGATCGCGGTGAGCAGTTCTTC
d_gene: TRBD1; abundance: -; v_gene: TRBV19; j_gene: TRBJ2-2; len: 15; CDR3aa: CASRGQLRNTGELFF; CDR3nt: TGTGCCAGTAGGGGACAGCTAAGAAACACCGGGGAGCTGTTTTTT
d_gene: TRBD2; abundance: -; v_gene: TRBV28; j_gene: TRBJ2-2; len: 16; CDR3aa: CASSYGGRSGTGELFF; CDR3nt: TGTGCCAGCAGTTACGGCGGGAGATCGGGCACCGGGGAGCTGTTTTTT
d_gene: -; abundance: -; v_gene: TRBV5-5; j_gene: TRBJ2-1; len: 14; CDR3aa: CASSFGGNSNEQFF; CDR3nt: TGTGCCAGCAGCTTTGGGGGGAATAGTAATGAGCAGTTCTTC
d_gene: -; abundance: -; v_gene: TRBV5-6; j_gene: TRBJ2-5; len: 13; CDR3aa: CASSQNSQETQYF; CDR3nt: TGTGCCAGCAGCCAGAACAGCCAAGAGACCCAGTACTTC
d_gene: -; abundance: -; v_gene: TRBV14; j_gene: TRBJ1-2; len: 13; CDR3aa: CASSRGRDYGYTF; CDR3nt: TGTGCCAGCAGCCGGGGCAGGGACTATGGCTACACCTTC
d_gene: -; abundance: -; v_gene: TRBV19; j_gene: TRBJ2-7; len: 17; CDR3aa: CASSPTSEGSYGPAQYF; CDR3nt: TGTGCCAGTAGTCCGACTTCGGAGGGCAGTTACGGACCGGCGCAGTACTTC
d_gene: -; abundance: -; v_gene: TRBV10-3; j_gene: TRBJ2-5; len: 14; CDR3aa: CAISPRGEKETQYF; CDR3nt: TGTGCCATCAGCCCCAGGGGGGAGAAAGAGACCCAGTACTTC
d_gene: -; abundance: -; v_gene: TRBV7-9; j_gene: TRBJ1-5; len: 13; CDR3aa: CATSQVQGQPQHF; CDR3nt: TGTGCCACCTCACAGGTCCAAGGGCAGCCCCAGCATTTT
d_gene: TRBD1; abundance: -; v_gene: TRBV4-1; j_gene: TRBJ1-5; len: 15; CDR3aa: CASSLDRGRRQPQHF; CDR3nt: TGCGCCAGCAGCCTAGACAGGGGGAGGAGGCAGCCCCAGCATTTT
d_gene: TRBD1; abundance: -; v_gene: TRBV5-4; j_gene: TRBJ2-7; len: 15; CDR3aa: CASSLGGPTEGEQYF; CDR3nt: TGTGCCAGCAGCTTAGGGGGCCCCACTGAAGGCGAGCAGTACTTC
d_gene: TRBD1; abundance: few; v_gene: TRBV24-1; j_gene: TRBJ2-5; len: 15; CDR3aa: CATSDSRTGGETQYF; CDR3nt: TGTGCCACCAGTGATTCGAGGACAGGGGGGGAGACCCAGTACTTC
d_gene: TRBD2; abundance: medium-sized; v_gene: TRBV13; j_gene: TRBJ2-1; len: 13; CDR3aa: CASSPGLVVEQFF; CDR3nt: TGTGCCAGCAGCCCGGGACTAGTTGTTGAGCAGTTCTTC
d_gene: -; abundance: -; v_gene: TRBV4-2; j_gene: TRBJ2-3; len: 17; CDR3aa: CASSQGAWEFIADTQYF; CDR3nt: TGTGCCAGCAGCCAAGGTGCGTGGGAGTTTATCGCAGATACGCAGTATTTT
d_gene: -; abundance: -; v_gene: TRBV7-2; j_gene: TRBJ1-2; len: 16; CDR3aa: CASSLAGEAFFYGYTF; CDR3nt: TGTGCCAGCAGCTTAGCGGGGGAGGCCTTCTTCTATGGCTACACCTTC
d_gene: TRBD1; abundance: -; v_gene: TRBV10-3; j_gene: TRBJ2-7; len: 12; CDR3aa: CAIRGTGDEQYF; CDR3nt: TGTGCCATCAGGGGGACAGGGGACGAGCAGTACTTC
d_gene: TRBD1; abundance: once; v_gene: TRBV18; j_gene: TRBJ1-1; len: 16; CDR3aa: CASSPRTGGGGTEAFF; CDR3nt: TGTGCCAGCTCACCACGGACAGGGGGCGGGGGGACTGAAGCTTTCTTT
d_gene: -; abundance: -; v_gene: TRBV6-5; j_gene: TRBJ1-2; len: 11; CDR3aa: CASSGTGAYTF; CDR3nt: TGTGCCAGCAGCGGAACAGGAGCCTACACCTTC
d_gene: TRBD2; abundance: once; v_gene: TRBV15; j_gene: TRBJ2-5; len: 15; CDR3aa: CATSRGRGGQETQYF; CDR3nt: TGTGCCACCTCCCGGGGTCGGGGGGGTCAAGAGACCCAGTACTTC
d_gene: -; abundance: few; v_gene: TRBV25-1; j_gene: TRBJ1-6; len: 15; CDR3aa: CASSEPGSYNSPLHF; CDR3nt: TGTGCCAGCAGTGAGCCCGGGTCCTATAATTCACCCCTCCACTTT
d_gene: TRBD1; abundance: -; v_gene: TRBV10-3; j_gene: TRBJ1-1; len: 14; CDR3aa: CAIGAGTANTEAFF; CDR3nt: TGTGCCATAGGGGCCGGGACAGCCAACACTGAAGCTTTCTTT
d_gene: -; abundance: -; v_gene: TRBV5-1; j_gene: TRBJ1-5; len: 15; CDR3aa: CASSLGQTSNQPQHF; CDR3nt: TGCGCCAGCAGCTTGGGACAGACTAGCAATCAGCCCCAGCATTTT
d_gene: TRBD2; abundance: -; v_gene: TRBV27; j_gene: TRBJ2-2; len: 15; CDR3aa: CASSPGTSVTGELFF; CDR3nt: TGTGCCAGCAGCCCCGGGACTAGTGTGACCGGGGAGCTGTTTTTT
d_gene: TRBD1; abundance: -; v_gene: TRBV7-2; j_gene: TRBJ2-7; len: 13; CDR3aa: CASSRQGAYEQYF; CDR3nt: TGTGCCAGCAGCAGACAGGGAGCCTACGAGCAGTACTTC